Listed below are T cell receptor beta chains from one sample, sequenced in a study of OX40 agonist ivuxolimab in advanced cancers. Data came from immunoSEQ multiplex PCR; TCRdb stores just in-frame clones and leaves some out. This table holds 70,000 or so clones, more than 85% found once. Sequencing used CD4+ or CD8+ T cells sorted from blood, obtained in a trial of the OX40 agonist ivuxolimab. These receptors all come from an adult with an advanced solid tumor such as melanoma, head and neck, liver or kidney cancer. CDR3s include the opening cysteine and the closing phenylalanine or tryptophan. The D gene is left open where the match is weak. Expanded clones get a size class; other rows say once, few or many, or leave the size out.

>-|TRBV13|TRBD1|TRBJ2-7
TGTGCCAGCAGCCCAGGGGACAGGCAAAGACCGTACTTC
CASSPGDRQRPYF
>once|TRBV7-7|TRBD2|TRBJ2-3
TGTGCCAGCAGCTTAGGTAGCGGGGCCGATACGCAGTATTTT
CASSLGSGADTQYF
>-|TRBV19|-|TRBJ1-3
TGTGCCAGTAGTATTGGAAGCAGCTCTGGAAACACCATATATTTT
CASSIGSSSGNTIYF
>-|TRBV4-1|TRBD2|TRBJ2-7
TGCGCCAGCAGCCCCGGACTAGCGGGGGGCGAGCAGTACTTC
CASSPGLAGGEQYF
>-|TRBV6-5|-|TRBJ1-1
TGTGCCAGGACAGTAAACACTGAAGCTTTCTTT
CARTVNTEAFF
>-|TRBV4-1|-|TRBJ2-7
TGCGCCAGCAGCCCCCAAGGGGGAGCCTTTGCCTACGAGCAGTACTTC
CASSPQGGAFAYEQYF
>-|TRBV29-1|TRBD1|TRBJ1-6
TGCAGCGTTGAAGATAGGGACAGGGGGAGATCACCCCTCCACTTT
CSVEDRDRGRSPLHF
>-|TRBV19|-|TRBJ2-7
TGTGCCAGTAGTATTGGAGGGAACTACGAGCAGTACTTC
CASSIGGNYEQYF
>-|TRBV9|-|TRBJ1-5
TGTGCCAGCAGCGCCGGTGGTGGAAATCAGCCCCAGCATTTT
CASSAGGGNQPQHF
>-|TRBV19|TRBD1|TRBJ2-4
TGTGCCAGTAGTGTATTACAGGGGGCGCTTACCAAAAACATTCAGTACTTC
CASSVLQGALTKNIQYF
>-|TRBV9|TRBD1|TRBJ1-6
TGTGCCAGCAGCACCTCCGGGACAGGATATTCACCCCTCCACTTT
CASSTSGTGYSPLHF
>-|TRBV14|TRBD1|TRBJ1-6
TGTGCCAGCAGCCCCCTGGGACAGGGTAATTCACCCCTCCACTTT
CASSPLGQGNSPLHF
>once|TRBV10-2|TRBD2|TRBJ2-3
TGCGCCAGCAGTACGGTAGCGGGGGGGCCCACAGATACGCAGTATTTT
CASSTVAGGPTDTQYF
>-|TRBV11-2|-|TRBJ1-1
TGTGCCAGCAGCTTTAGCCGGACAGCCATACTGAACACTGAAGCTTTCTTT
CASSFSRTAILNTEAFF
>-|TRBV6-5|TRBD2|TRBJ2-7
TGTGCCAGCGCCAACCTAGCGGGGGCGAGGGAGCAGTACTTC
CASANLAGAREQYF
>-|TRBV7-6|-|TRBJ1-1
TGTGCCAGCAGCTTAGATTGGCAAGTGGGGAGGGGCACTGAAGCTTTCTTT
CASSLDWQVGRGTEAFF
>once|TRBV6-6|-|TRBJ2-5
TGTGCCAGCAGTTACCCGCCGGATTCTGTAGAGACCCAGTACTTC
CASSYPPDSVETQYF
>-|TRBV15|TRBD2|TRBJ2-3
TGTGCCACCAGCAGAGATCGTATCGGGGCGGGGGGCGCCACAGATACGCAGTATTTT
CATSRDRIGAGGATDTQYF
>-|TRBV2|-|TRBJ2-7
TGTGCCAGCACCGGAATAGCTAACGAGCAGTACTTC
CASTGIANEQYF
>once|TRBV7-6|TRBD2|TRBJ2-5
TGTGCCAGCAGCGTACTAGCCGGGACTAGCATTCGTGAGACCCAGTACTTC
CASSVLAGTSIRETQYF
>-|TRBV5-1|TRBD1|TRBJ2-7
TGCGCCAGCAGCTCCGGGACAGGGGCCTACGAGCAGTACTTC
CASSSGTGAYEQYF
>-|TRBV9|TRBD2|TRBJ2-3
TGTGCCAGCAGCGTAGTAAGCGGGGGGGCCTCTTGGACAGATACGCAGTATTTT
CASSVVSGGASWTDTQYF
>-|TRBV14|-|TRBJ2-7
TGTGCCAGCAGCCAAGGCAGCGGTACCTACGAGCAGTACTTC
CASSQGSGTYEQYF
>-|TRBV16|-|TRBJ1-2
TGTGCCAGCAGCCGACAAGTCAGGGGCGTAGATGGCTACACCTTC
CASSRQVRGVDGYTF
>-|TRBV10-2|-|TRBJ1-1
TGCGCCAGCAGTAAGGGGGGCACTGAAGCTTTCTTT
CASSKGGTEAFF
>-|TRBV19|-|TRBJ2-7
TGTGCCAGTACCCCTGGGAAGGGGTCCTCATCCTACGAGCAGTACTTC
CASTPGKGSSSYEQYF
>-|TRBV11-2|-|TRBJ2-3
TGTGCCCTTGCAGCTTCTAGCACAGATACGCAGTATTTT
CALAASSTDTQYF
>-|TRBV2|-|TRBJ2-3
TGTGCCAGCACCCCCTCGGGGGAAGATACGCAGTATTTT
CASTPSGEDTQYF
>-|TRBV6-5|-|TRBJ2-1
TGTGCCAGCAGACAGGACAGTTACAATGAGCAGTTCTTC
CASRQDSYNEQFF
>-|TRBV6-5|-|TRBJ2-7
TGTGCCAGCAGTTACTCGAGGCAGGTCCTCCCCTACGAGCAGTACTTC
CASSYSRQVLPYEQYF
>-|TRBV18|TRBD1|TRBJ2-1
TGTGCCAGCTCACCCAACCCCGGGACAGGCCCCAATGAGCAGTTCTTC
CASSPNPGTGPNEQFF
>-|TRBV29-1|TRBD1|TRBJ2-2
TGCAGCGTTGCCTTACAGGGGTGGGCCACCGGGGAGCTGTTTTTT
CSVALQGWATGELFF
>once|TRBV4-1|-|TRBJ1-1
TGCGCCAGCAGCCAAGTGGGAGAGCGGACTGAAGCTTTCTTT
CASSQVGERTEAFF
>-|TRBV18|-|TRBJ2-2
TGTGCCAGCTCACCACCCCAGGGGAGGACCGGGGAGCTGTTTTTT
CASSPPQGRTGELFF
>-|TRBV4-2|-|TRBJ1-2
TGTGCCAGCAGCCAAGATCGGGGGAATGGCTACACCTTC
CASSQDRGNGYTF
>-|TRBV5-1|TRBD1|TRBJ2-7
TGCGCCAGCAACCTGGGACAGGGGGCCTACGAGCAGTACTTC
CASNLGQGAYEQYF
>-|TRBV5-6|TRBD1|TRBJ2-7
TGTGCCAGCAGCTCGGGACAGGGGGCCTACGAGCAGTGCTTC
CASSSGQGAYEQCF
>-|TRBV7-9|-|TRBJ1-1
TGTGCCAGCAGCTCCTCGGGGGGCCCCATGAACACTGAAGCTTTCTTT
CASSSSGGPMNTEAFF
>-|TRBV27|-|TRBJ2-5
TGTGCCAGCAGTGAATTGAGAAGGGCCCAAGAGACCCAGTACTTC
CASSELRRAQETQYF
>-|TRBV11-2|-|TRBJ1-2
TGTGCCAGCAGCTTCTCTGGGGGGAGTAACTATGGCTACACCTTC
CASSFSGGSNYGYTF
>-|TRBV6-5|-|TRBJ1-2
TGTGCCAGCAGTTACTCGAGGGTGGTGTTTTATGGCTACACCTTC
CASSYSRVVFYGYTF
>-|TRBV30|-|TRBJ1-3
TGTGCCTGGAGTACCGACTCTGGAAACACCATATATTTT
CAWSTDSGNTIYF
>-|TRBV2|-|TRBJ2-5
TGTGCCAGCAGTGATCGGGGGTTAGGAGACCAAGAGACCCAGTACTTC
CASSDRGLGDQETQYF
>-|TRBV7-9|TRBD1|TRBJ2-1
TGTGCCAGCAGCTCGACAGGGGAATTTGGGGAGTTCTTC
CASSSTGEFGEFF
>-|TRBV4-1|TRBD2|TRBJ2-5
TGCGCCAGCAGCCAAGTAGGAGTTGGCGGGGGGGCCCAAGAGACCCAGTACTTC
CASSQVGVGGGAQETQYF
>once|TRBV7-8|-|TRBJ1-2
TGTGCCAGCAGCTTAGCGGGGGGGATCTATGGCTACACCTTC
CASSLAGGIYGYTF
>-|TRBV18|-|TRBJ2-7
TGTGCCAGCTCACCACCGGACAGAGGGTACGAGCAGTACTTC
CASSPPDRGYEQYF
>-|TRBV27|-|TRBJ2-5
TGTGCCAGCAGTCCGGGCTTGACTTCGTACCAAGAGACCCAGTACTTC
CASSPGLTSYQETQYF
>-|TRBV9|TRBD1|TRBJ1-1
TGTGCCAGCAGCGTAGGGACAGGCTCAGCTTTCTTT
CASSVGTGSAFF
>-|TRBV5-4|-|TRBJ2-7
TGTGCCAGCACCCCCTCGCATGGGGGCGATAGCTCCTACGAGCAGTACTTC
CASTPSHGGDSSYEQYF
>-|TRBV14|TRBD1|TRBJ1-1
TGTGCCAACGCACAGGGGCAGCTGAGCACTGAAGCTTTCTTT
CANAQGQLSTEAFF
>-|TRBV19|TRBD2|TRBJ2-1
TGTGCCAGTAGTATATCAGCGGGAGGCAATGAGCAGTTCTTC
CASSISAGGNEQFF
>-|TRBV9|TRBD1|TRBJ2-1
TGTGCCAGCAGCGATGGGACAGGGGGCTACAATGAGCAGTTCTTC
CASSDGTGGYNEQFF
>-|TRBV15|-|TRBJ1-4
TGTGCCACCAGACCGGGAGGGGAGGATGAAAAACTGTTTTTT
CATRPGGEDEKLFF
>once|TRBV27|TRBD1|TRBJ1-1
TGTGCCAGCAGGACAGGGTGGACTGAAGCTTTCTTT
CASRTGWTEAFF
>-|TRBV5-6|TRBD1|TRBJ1-1
TGTGCCAGCAGCCTTGGGACAGGGGTGAACACTGAAGCTTTCTTT
CASSLGTGVNTEAFF
>-|TRBV10-2|-|TRBJ1-1
TGCGCCAGCAGTACCCCCGCGGCCGGGGACACTGAAGCTTTCTTT
CASSTPAAGDTEAFF